This T cell receptor (beta chain) comes out of a study of blood T cell repertoires in COVID-19. The CDR3 is 14 amino acids. CDR1 is SGDLS and CDR2 is YYNGEE in the germline V gene. V shed 0 bases and J 11 bases; nucleotides not matched to a gene: 8. As handled by the study authors: The assay estimated nucleated cells by amplifying reference gene primers. The repertoire was sequenced with immunoSEQ multiplex PCR; TCRdb's copy has only in-frame clones and lacks some. The V and J calls and the clone size are those of that table, but D and trimming were determined from the DNA. This table has around 330,000 clones, around 89% appearing once. The participants were between about 18 and 90 years old and came from about two dozen US areas.

Source material: PBMCs or T cells enriched from blood (not recorded which). This receptor was obtained from a middle-aged woman who had recovered from COVID-19. The gene calls are TRBV9 and TRBJ1-2; 9 bases are a match to TRBD1. The CDR3 sequence is CASSVVGGTGPYTF. The DNA of the CDR3 is TGTGCCAGCAGCGTAGTTGGAGGGACAGGGCCATACACCTTC.